These T cell receptor beta chains were read from a single sample in a study of blood T cell repertoires in COVID-19. Only in-frame clones appear in the TCRdb table, and some are missing; sequencing was by immunoSEQ multiplex PCR. The sample has about 100,000 clones, approximately 86% seen once; the top ten hold 6.5% to 9%. The specimen sequenced was peripheral blood. The receptor set was obtained from a man in his sixties with acute or convalescent COVID-19. Each CDR3 is given with its conserved first and last residue. D genes are given only for firm matches. Rows may omit the clone size; those that give it use once, few, many or a size class.

TRBV5-1	TRBJ1-1	-	once	TGCGCCAGCAGCTTCACAGGGAGTGGGACTGAAGCTTTCTTT	CASSFTGSGTEAFF
TRBV9	TRBJ2-3	TRBD2	-	TGTGCCAGCAGCGTTATCGGGAGGAGCACAGATACGCAGTATTTT	CASSVIGRSTDTQYF
TRBV5-1	TRBJ2-1	TRBD2	-	TGCGCCAGCAGCCTCGGGACTAGCGGGTTTTACAATGAGCAGTTCTTC	CASSLGTSGFYNEQFF
TRBV11-2	TRBJ1-3	-	-	TGTGCCAGCAGCGGCGGGAACACCATATATTTT	CASSGGNTIYF
TRBV5-1	TRBJ2-7	-	few	TGCGCCAGCAGCTTAGGGGGCTACGAGCAGTACTTC	CASSLGGYEQYF
TRBV7-3	TRBJ2-3	TRBD2	-	TGTGCCAGCAGCTTAATTTTAGCGGGAGGGACAGATACGCAGTATTTT	CASSLILAGGTDTQYF
TRBV6-4	TRBJ1-5	TRBD1	-	TGTGCCAGCAGTGACCCCCGGGACAGGGGAGCTCAGCCCCAGCATTTT	CASSDPRDRGAQPQHF
TRBV28	TRBJ1-2	TRBD1	-	TGTGCCAGCAGTTGGGGACAGGGGGCCTATGGCTACACCTTC	CASSWGQGAYGYTF
TRBV5-1	TRBJ2-7	TRBD1	-	TGCGCCAGCAGCTTGGTCGGGACAGAGATCGACGAGCAGTACTTC	CASSLVGTEIDEQYF
TRBV5-1	TRBJ1-3	-	-	TGCGCCAGCAGCTTGGGCCCCGAGGCCTCTGGAAACACCATATATTTT	CASSLGPEASGNTIYF
TRBV3-1/TRBV3-2	TRBJ2-5	-	-	TGTGCCAGCAGCCCCCCAGGGGTGGGAGAGACCCAGTACTTC	CASSPPGVGETQYF
TRBV6-1	TRBJ1-5	-	-	TGTGCCAGCAGTGAAGCGCTAACCAGGAAGGGGACCCAGCATTTT	CASSEALTRKGTQHF
TRBV7-9	TRBJ2-2	TRBD2	many	TGTGCCAGCAGGGCCGGGACTAGATCTCCTCCGAACACCGGGGAGCTGTTTTTT	CASRAGTRSPPNTGELFF
TRBV5-1	TRBJ2-5	TRBD2	-	TGCGCCAGCAGCTTGGCCGGGAGGGCTGCTGCGGAGACCCAGTACTTC	CASSLAGRAAAETQYF